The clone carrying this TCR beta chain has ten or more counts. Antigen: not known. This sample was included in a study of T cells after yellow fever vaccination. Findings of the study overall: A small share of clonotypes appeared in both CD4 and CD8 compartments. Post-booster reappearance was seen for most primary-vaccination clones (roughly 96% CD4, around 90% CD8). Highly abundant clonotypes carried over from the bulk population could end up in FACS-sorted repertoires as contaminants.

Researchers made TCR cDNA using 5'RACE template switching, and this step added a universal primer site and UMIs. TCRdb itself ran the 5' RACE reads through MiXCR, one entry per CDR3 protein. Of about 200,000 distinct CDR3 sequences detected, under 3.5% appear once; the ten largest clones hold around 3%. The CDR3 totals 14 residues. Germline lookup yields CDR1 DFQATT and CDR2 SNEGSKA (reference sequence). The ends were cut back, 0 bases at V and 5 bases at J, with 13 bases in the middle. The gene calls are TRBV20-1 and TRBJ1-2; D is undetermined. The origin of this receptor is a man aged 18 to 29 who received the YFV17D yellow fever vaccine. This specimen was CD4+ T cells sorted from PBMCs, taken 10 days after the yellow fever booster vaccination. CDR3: CSARDHRVLYGYTF. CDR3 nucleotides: TGCAGTGCTAGAGATCATAGGGTTCTATATGGCTACACCTTC.